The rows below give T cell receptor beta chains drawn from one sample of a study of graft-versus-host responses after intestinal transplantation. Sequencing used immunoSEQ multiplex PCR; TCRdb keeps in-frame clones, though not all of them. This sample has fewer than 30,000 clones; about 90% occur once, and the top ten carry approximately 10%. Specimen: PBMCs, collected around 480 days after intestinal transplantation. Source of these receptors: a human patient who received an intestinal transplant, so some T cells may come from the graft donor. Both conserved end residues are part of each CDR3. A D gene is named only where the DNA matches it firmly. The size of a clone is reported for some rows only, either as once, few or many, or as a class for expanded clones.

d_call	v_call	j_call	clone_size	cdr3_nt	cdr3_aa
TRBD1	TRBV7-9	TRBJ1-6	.	TGTGCCAGCAGCGCGGACAGGAAAAATTTACCCCTCCACTTT	CASSADRKNLPLHF
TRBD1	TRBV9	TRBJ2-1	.	TGTGCCAGCAGCGTCTCTACGCCCGGGACAGAATATGGGAATGAGCAGTTCTTC	CASSVSTPGTEYGNEQFF
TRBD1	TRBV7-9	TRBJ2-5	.	TGTGCCAGCAGCCCGACCCCGGGACAGCTGTCTAGGGAGACCCAGTACTTC	CASSPTPGQLSRETQYF
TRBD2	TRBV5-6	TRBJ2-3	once	TGTGCCAGCAGCCGAAAGACTAGCCCCTATGGGACAGATACGCAGTATTTT	CASSRKTSPYGTDTQYF
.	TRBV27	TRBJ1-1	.	TGTGCCAGCAGTTTAGTCTGGAACACTGAAGCTTTCTTT	CASSLVWNTEAFF
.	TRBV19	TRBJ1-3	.	TGTGCCAGTAGTATTACGAGCCGATATGGAGACACCATATATTTT	CASSITSRYGDTIYF
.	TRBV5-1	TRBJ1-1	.	TGCGCCAGCAGCTTGGCTCAGGTTACGGATGAAGCTTTCTTT	CASSLAQVTDEAFF
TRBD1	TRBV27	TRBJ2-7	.	TGTGCCAGCAGTTTACCGGTGCCCAGGGGGAAGAACGAGCAGTACTTC	CASSLPVPRGKNEQYF
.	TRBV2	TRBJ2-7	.	TGTGCCAGCAGTGAAGTCGTAGCGCGCGAGCAGTACTTC	CASSEVVAREQYF
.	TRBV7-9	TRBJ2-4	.	TGTGCCAGCAGCATACCGGGACTAAACATTCAGTACTTC	CASSIPGLNIQYF
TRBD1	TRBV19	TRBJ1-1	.	TGTGCCAGTAGAGACACAGGGGGGTTTGAAGCTTTCTTT	CASRDTGGFEAFF
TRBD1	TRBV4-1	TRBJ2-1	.	TGCGCCAGCAGCCAAGACCCCACTCCGGGACAGGGGGCGTACAATGAGCAGTTCTTC	CASSQDPTPGQGAYNEQFF
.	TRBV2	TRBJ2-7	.	TGTGCCAGCAGTTACAGGGGAACTAGCGGAACCTACGAGCAGTACTTC	CASSYRGTSGTYEQYF
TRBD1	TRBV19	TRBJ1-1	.	TGTGCCAGTAGTTACCTGGGACAGGGATCGACTTTCTTT	CASSYLGQGSTFF
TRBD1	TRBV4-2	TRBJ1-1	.	TGTGCCAGCAGCCAAGAACAGGGGATGAACACTGAAGCTTTCTTT	CASSQEQGMNTEAFF
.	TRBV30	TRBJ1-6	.	TGTGCCTGGGGGGAGGACATCAATTCACCCCTCCACTTT	CAWGEDINSPLHF
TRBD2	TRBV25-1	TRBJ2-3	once	TGTGCCAGCAGTGACCCCCCCGGGACTAGGGAGGCAGATACGCAGTATTTT	CASSDPPGTREADTQYF
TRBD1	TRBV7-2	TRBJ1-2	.	TGTGCCAGCAGCTACCCCCGGGACAGCTATGGCTACACCTTC	CASSYPRDSYGYTF
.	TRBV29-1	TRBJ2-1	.	TGCAGCGTTGGGGCCATCTCCTACAATGAGCAGTTCTTC	CSVGAISYNEQFF
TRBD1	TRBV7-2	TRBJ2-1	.	TGTGCCAGCAGCTACAGGGGTCATGAGCAGTTCTTC	CASSYRGHEQFF
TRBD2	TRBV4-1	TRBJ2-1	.	TGCGCCAGCAGCCAAAGGGAGCGGGAGGTTGATGAGCAGTTCTTC	CASSQREREVDEQFF
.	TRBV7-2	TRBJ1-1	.	TGTGCCAGCAGCGACCGCAGGGGAACTGAAGCTTTCTTT	CASSDRRGTEAFF
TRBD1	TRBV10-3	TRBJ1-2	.	TGTGCCATCAGTGGCGGAAGTGGCGGGACAGGGTATGGCTACACCTTC	CAISGGSGGTGYGYTF
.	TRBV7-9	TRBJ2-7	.	TGTGCCAGCAGCCCCCGCAGGTACTCCTACGAGCAGTACTTC	CASSPRRYSYEQYF
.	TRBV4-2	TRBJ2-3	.	TGTGCCAGCAGCCAAGAAAGGTGGGGGGACACAGATACGCAGTATTTT	CASSQERWGDTDTQYF
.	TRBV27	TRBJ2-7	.	TGTGCCAGCAGTTTAAGTGGGGGATATTTCTCCTACGAGCAGTACTTC	CASSLSGGYFSYEQYF
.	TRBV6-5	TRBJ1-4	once	TGTGCCAGCAGTTACAGTGGTAGGGGGGAAAAACTGTTTTTT	CASSYSGRGEKLFF
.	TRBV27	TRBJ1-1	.	TGTGCCAGCAGCCTAGGACCGATGAACACTGAAGCTTTCTTT	CASSLGPMNTEAFF
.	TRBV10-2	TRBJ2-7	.	TGCGCCAGCAGTGATTTCCAGCCCTACGAGCAGTACTTC	CASSDFQPYEQYF
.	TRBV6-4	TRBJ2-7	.	TGTGCCAGCAGAGACCCCGAGCAGTACTTC	CASRDPEQYF
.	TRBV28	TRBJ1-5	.	TGTGCCAGCCACTCGGGGCAGTCCAATCAGCCCCAGCATTTT	CASHSGQSNQPQHF
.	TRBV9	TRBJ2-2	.	TGTGCCAGCAGCACACAGGGTGCCGGGGAGCTGTTTTTT	CASSTQGAGELFF
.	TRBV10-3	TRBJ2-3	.	TGTGCCATCAGTGAGTCGGCGGATACGCAGTATTTT	CAISESADTQYF
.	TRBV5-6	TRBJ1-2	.	TGTGCCAGCAGCTTGTCCGTGTTTACGTCTAACTATGGCTACACCTTC	CASSLSVFTSNYGYTF
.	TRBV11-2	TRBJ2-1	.	TGTGCCAGCAGTCCCCTCCCCGACAGTGAGCAGTTCTTC	CASSPLPDSEQFF
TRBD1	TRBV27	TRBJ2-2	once	TGTGCCAGCAGTGGGGGGACAGGGTTCACCGGGGAGCTGTTTTTT	CASSGGTGFTGELFF
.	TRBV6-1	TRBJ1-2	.	TGTGCCAGCAGTGACGGGGCCTGGCAGGACTATGGCTACACCTTC	CASSDGAWQDYGYTF
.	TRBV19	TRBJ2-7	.	TGTGCCAGTAGCTTGGACAGATCATCCTACGAGCAGTACTTC	CASSLDRSSYEQYF
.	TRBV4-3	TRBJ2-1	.	TGCGCCAGCAGCCAAGCGGGGGCCCGGGTCGATGAGCAGTTCTTC	CASSQAGARVDEQFF
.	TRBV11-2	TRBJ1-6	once	TGTGCCAGCAGCTTAGGGGTTGGCTCACCCCTCCACTTT	CASSLGVGSPLHF
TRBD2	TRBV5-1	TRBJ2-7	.	TGCGCCAGCAGCACACCGCTAGCGGGAGAACCCTACGAGCAGTACTTC	CASSTPLAGEPYEQYF
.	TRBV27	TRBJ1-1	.	TGTGCCAGCAGTATTGGGGCCTGGCAGGGAAGGAACACTGAAGCTTTCTTT	CASSIGAWQGRNTEAFF
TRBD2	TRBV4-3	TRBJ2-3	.	TGCGCCAGCAGCCAAGATTTGGGGCGGGGGGCCTGGGAAACAGATACGCAGTATTTT	CASSQDLGRGAWETDTQYF
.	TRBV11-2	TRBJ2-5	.	TGTGCCAGCAGCCATGGACTGTACCAAGAGACCCAGTACTTC	CASSHGLYQETQYF
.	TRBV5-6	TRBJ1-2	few	TGTGCCAGCAACATCGCCGCAAGACAGACTAGGGAAGGCTACACCTTC	CASNIAARQTREGYTF
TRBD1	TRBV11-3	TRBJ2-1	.	TGTGCCAGCAGCTCACCGGGACAGGCGTACAATGAGCAGTTCTTC	CASSSPGQAYNEQFF
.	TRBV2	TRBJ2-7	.	TGTGCCAGCATTTCGTCTGTCTGGGAACACGAGCAGTACTTC	CASISSVWEHEQYF
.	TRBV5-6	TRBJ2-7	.	TGTGCCAGCAGCTTGGGGCCCGCGGCGAGGGAGCAGTACTTC	CASSLGPAAREQYF
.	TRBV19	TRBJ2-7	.	TGTGCCAGTAGTATGGGGGCGGGAAGCTCCTACGAGCAGTACTTC	CASSMGAGSSYEQYF
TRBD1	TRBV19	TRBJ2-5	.	TGTGCCAGTAGTCGGACAGGCCAAGAGACCCAGTACTTC	CASSRTGQETQYF